This is a list of T cell receptor beta chains from one sample in a study of blood T cells in healthy people across ages. MiXCR was run by TCRdb on the 5' RACE reads, yielding one entry per CDR3 protein. The table includes about 1.5 million distinct CDR3 sequences, 35% to 45% detected once. Sequenced input: blood. All receptors derive from a woman between 18 and 29 years old in good health. Each CDR3 is given with its conserved first and last residue. D genes are given only for firm matches. Size is stated for part of the rows, as once, few or many counts, or as a class when the clone is expanded.

J,D,V,size,CDR3,DNA
TRBJ1-2,TRBD1,TRBV7-2,NA,CASNSQGAANYGYTF,TGTGCCAGCAACTCGCAGGGGGCAGCTAACTATGGCTACACCTTC
TRBJ1-1,NA,TRBV4-3,few,CASSQEGGEAFF,TGCGCCAGCAGCCAAGAAGGGGGAGAAGCTTTCTTT
TRBJ2-1,TRBD2,TRBV6-5,many,CASSSLGAGGPKNEQFF,TGTGCCAGCAGTTCACTAGGAGCGGGAGGGCCGAAAAATGAGCAGTTCTTC
TRBJ2-1,TRBD2,TRBV7-2,NA,CASSGTSGFYNEQFF,TGTGCCAGCAGCGGCACTAGCGGGTTCTACAATGAGCAGTTCTTC
TRBJ1-1,NA,TRBV4-1,NA,CASNLEDKRVTEAFF,TGCGCTAGCAACCTTGAGGACAAACGAGTAACTGAAGCTTTCTTT
TRBJ2-1,NA,TRBV12-3/TRBV12-4,NA,CASSRSTAAQFF,TGTGCCAGCAGCCGGAGCACAGCGGCTCAGTTCTTC
TRBJ2-2,NA,TRBV5-1,NA,CASSFQGTSNTGELFF,TGCGCCAGCAGCTTTCAGGGGACTTCCAACACCGGGGAGCTGTTTTTT
TRBJ2-5,NA,TRBV4-1,few,CASSQDFAYNEQYF,TGCGCCAGCAGCCAAGATTTCGCCTACAATGAGCAGTACTTC
TRBJ1-2,NA,TRBV14,few,CASSKEGSFYGYTF,TGTGCCAGCAGCAAAGAGGGATCCTTCTATGGCTACACCTTC
TRBJ2-7,NA,TRBV5-1,NA,CASSLAQPRSYNEQYF,TGCGCCAGCAGCTTGGCCCAACCCCGCTCCTACAATGAGCAGTACTTC
TRBJ2-5,NA,TRBV30,NA,CAWSGTVLLGEQYF,TGTGCCTGGAGTGGGACAGTACTACTGGGAGAGCAGTACTTC
TRBJ1-2,NA,TRBV3-1,NA,CASSLRRSNYGYTF,TGTGCCAGCAGCCTGCGACGGTCGAACTATGGCTACACCTTC
TRBJ2-3,NA,TRBV20-1,NA,CSARVKLTFTDTQYF,TGCAGTGCTAGAGTGAAACTAACCTTCACAGATACGCAGTATTTT
TRBJ1-2,TRBD1,TRBV20-1,few,CSASQGTGFGYTF,TGCAGTGCTAGCCAAGGGACAGGGTTTGGCTACACCTTC
TRBJ1-5,NA,TRBV27,NA,CASRPQTGGNQPQHF,TGTGCCAGCAGGCCTCAGACAGGCGGCAATCAGCCCCAGCATTTT
TRBJ1-5,NA,TRBV18,NA,CASSSMAVSNQPQHF,TGTGCCAGCTCATCGATGGCAGTTAGCAATCAGCCCCAGCATTTT
TRBJ2-3,NA,TRBV5-1,NA,CASRMWPGSTDTQYF,TGCGCCAGCAGAATGTGGCCAGGGAGCACAGATACGCAGTATTTT
TRBJ2-7,NA,TRBV10-3,NA,CAISEGGPGEQYF,TGTGCCATCAGTGAAGGCGGGCCGGGAGAGCAGTACTTC
TRBJ2-3,TRBD2,TRBV30,NA,CAWRMGTSGRSTDTQYF,TGTGCCTGGAGAATGGGGACTAGCGGGAGAAGCACAGATACGCAGTATTTT
TRBJ1-2,NA,TRBV15,NA,CATSSDTYGYTF,TGTGCCACCAGCAGCGACACCTATGGCTACACCTTC
TRBJ1-2,NA,TRBV4-3,NA,CASSQEVGNLYGYTF,TGCGCCAGCAGCCAAGAGGTAGGGAACCTCTATGGCTACACCTTC
TRBJ1-5,NA,TRBV6-2/TRBV6-3,NA,CASTDKGIPQHF,TGTGCCAGCACCGATAAGGGGATCCCCCAGCATTTT
TRBJ2-7,NA,TRBV5-1,few,CASSLTQGSIYEQYF,TGCGCCAGCAGCTTGACCCAGGGGTCTATCTACGAGCAGTACTTC
TRBJ2-7,NA,TRBV7-9,NA,CASRAGQTYEQYF,TGTGCCAGCAGGGCTGGACAAACCTACGAGCAGTACTTC
TRBJ1-6,NA,TRBV12-3/TRBV12-4,few,CASSLVNLNSPLHF,TGTGCCAGCAGTTTGGTCAATCTGAATTCACCCCTCCACTTT
TRBJ1-2,NA,TRBV20-1,many,CSDGGNYGYTF,TGCAGTGACGGGGGAAACTATGGCTACACCTTC
TRBJ2-1,NA,TRBV4-3,many,CASSQGNNEQFF,TGTGCCAGCTCCCAGGGGAACAATGAGCAGTTCTTC
TRBJ1-2,NA,TRBV6-1,NA,CASSPRQLSLLNYGYTF,TGTGCCAGCAGTCCCCGACAGCTATCCTTACTTAACTATGGCTACACCTTC
TRBJ1-4,NA,TRBV4-3,NA,CASSQDRGTFATNEKLFF,TGCGCCAGCAGCCAAGATCGGGGGACATTTGCAACTAATGAAAAACTGTTTTTT
TRBJ2-7,TRBD2,TRBV18,NA,CASSRGSGVSYEQYF,TGTGCCAGCTCACGCGGAAGCGGGGTTTCCTACGAGCAGTACTTC